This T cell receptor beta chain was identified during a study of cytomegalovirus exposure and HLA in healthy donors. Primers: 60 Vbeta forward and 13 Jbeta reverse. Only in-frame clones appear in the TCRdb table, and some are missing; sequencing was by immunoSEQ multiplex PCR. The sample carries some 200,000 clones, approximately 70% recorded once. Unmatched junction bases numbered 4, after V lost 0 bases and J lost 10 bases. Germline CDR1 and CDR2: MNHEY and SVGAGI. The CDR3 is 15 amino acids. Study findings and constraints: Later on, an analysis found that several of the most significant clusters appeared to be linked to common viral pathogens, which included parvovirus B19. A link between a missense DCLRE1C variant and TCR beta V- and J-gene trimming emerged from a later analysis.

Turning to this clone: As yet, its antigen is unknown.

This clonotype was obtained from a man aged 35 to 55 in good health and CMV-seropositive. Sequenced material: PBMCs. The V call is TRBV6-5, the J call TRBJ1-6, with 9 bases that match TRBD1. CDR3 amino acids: CASSYSGQGSSPLHF. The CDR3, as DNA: TGTGCCAGCAGTTACTCGGGACAGGGTAGCTCACCCCTCCACTTT.